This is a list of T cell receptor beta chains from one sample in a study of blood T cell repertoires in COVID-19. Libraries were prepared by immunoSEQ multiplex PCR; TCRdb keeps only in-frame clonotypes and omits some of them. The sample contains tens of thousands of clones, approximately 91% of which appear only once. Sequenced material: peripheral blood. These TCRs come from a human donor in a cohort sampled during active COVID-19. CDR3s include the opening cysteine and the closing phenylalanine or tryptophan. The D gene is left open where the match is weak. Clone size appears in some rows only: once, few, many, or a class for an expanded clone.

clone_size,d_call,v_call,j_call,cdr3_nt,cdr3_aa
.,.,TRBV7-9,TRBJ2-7,TGTGCCAGCAGCTTAGCGGTCAGGGGGGACTACGAGCAGTACTTC,CASSLAVRGDYEQYF
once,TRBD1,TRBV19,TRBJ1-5,TGTGCCAGTAGTCGATCGTCGACAGGGGGCAATCAGCCCCAGCATTTT,CASSRSSTGGNQPQHF
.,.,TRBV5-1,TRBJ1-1,TGCGCCAGCAGCTTGGGGGCGGTAGGGAGCACTGAAGCTTTCTTT,CASSLGAVGSTEAFF
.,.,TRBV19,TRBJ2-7,TGTGCCAGTAGTATCGGAGCGGAATACTCCTACGAGCAGTACTTC,CASSIGAEYSYEQYF
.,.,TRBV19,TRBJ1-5,TGTGCCAGTAGTCCTTACAGGGAAGGCAATCAGCCCCAGCATTTT,CASSPYREGNQPQHF
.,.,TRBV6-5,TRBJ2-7,TGTGCCAGCAGTTACGTTAGGAGCTCCTACGAGCAGTACTTC,CASSYVRSSYEQYF
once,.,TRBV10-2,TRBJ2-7,TGCGCCACCCGAGAAAGGGGCCCTTCCTACGAGCAGTACTTC,CATRERGPSYEQYF
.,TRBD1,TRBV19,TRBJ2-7,TGTGCCAGTAGTCGAGACGCCGGGACAGGGGGCTACGAGCAGTACTTC,CASSRDAGTGGYEQYF
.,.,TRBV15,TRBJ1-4,TGTGCCACCAGCAGGACAGGCGGATATAATGAAAAACTGTTTTTT,CATSRTGGYNEKLFF
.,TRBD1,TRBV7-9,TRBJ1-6,TGTGCCAGCAGCTTGGGACAGACCCTCCACTTT,CASSLGQTLHF
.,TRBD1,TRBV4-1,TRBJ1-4,TGCGCCAGCAGCTTTGTCAGGGGGTCGAGTACTAATGAAAAACTGTTTTTT,CASSFVRGSSTNEKLFF
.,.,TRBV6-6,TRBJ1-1,TGTGCCAGCATAATCGGGCAGACAGCTAACACTGAAGCTTTCTTT,CASIIGQTANTEAFF
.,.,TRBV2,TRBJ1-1,TGTGCCAGCAGGGCAGGGGAGTACACTGAAGCTTTCTTT,CASRAGEYTEAFF
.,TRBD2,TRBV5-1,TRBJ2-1,TGCGCCAGCAGTCGGGGCGGGGGGTACAATGAGCAGTTCTTC,CASSRGGGYNEQFF
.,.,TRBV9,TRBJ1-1,TGTGCCAGCAGCGGACTGACGAACACTGAAGCTTTCTTT,CASSGLTNTEAFF
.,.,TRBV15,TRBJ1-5,TGTGCCACCAGCAATGAGGGTTTTCAGCCCCAGCATTTT,CATSNEGFQPQHF
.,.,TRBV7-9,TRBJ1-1,TGTGCCAGCACGCGGGGGGGAGCTTTAGGCACTGAAGCTTTCTTT,CASTRGGALGTEAFF
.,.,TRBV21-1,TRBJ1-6,TGTGCCAGCAGCTACCGAGGAGGGGACTTATCTGGTAATTCACCCCTCCACTTT,CASSYRGGDLSGNSPLHF
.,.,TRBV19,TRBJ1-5,TGTGCCAGTAGTATCGGGGGGCAGCCCCAGCATTTT,CASSIGGQPQHF
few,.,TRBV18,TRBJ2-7,TGTGCCAGCTCACCCGCCTACGAGCAGTACTTC,CASSPAYEQYF
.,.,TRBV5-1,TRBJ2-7,TGCGCCAGCAGCTTGGGCAGCTCCTACGAGCAGTACTTC,CASSLGSSYEQYF
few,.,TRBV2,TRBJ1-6,TGTGCCAGCAGCACAGGGCCTAATTCACCCCTCCACTTT,CASSTGPNSPLHF
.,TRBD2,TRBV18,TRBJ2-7,TGTGCCAGCTCACGTCTTGGGGGGGGAAACGAGCAGTACTTC,CASSRLGGGNEQYF
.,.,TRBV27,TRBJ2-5,TGTGCCAGCAGTTTACAGGGGAGAGAGACCCAGTACTTC,CASSLQGRETQYF
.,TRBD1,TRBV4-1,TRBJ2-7,TGCGCCAGCAGCCTAATCGGACAGGGACCCGAGCAGTACTTC,CASSLIGQGPEQYF
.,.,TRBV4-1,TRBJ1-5,TGCGCCAGCAGCCAAGAAACAGCAGGGGGCAATCAGCCCCAGCATTTT,CASSQETAGGNQPQHF
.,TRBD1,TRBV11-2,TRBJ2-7,TGTGCCAGCAGTCCCGGGACAGGGCGGGAGCAGTACTTC,CASSPGTGREQYF
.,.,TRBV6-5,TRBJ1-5,TGTGCCAGCTGCACGGGACAACCGAATCAGCCCCAGCATTTT,CASCTGQPNQPQHF
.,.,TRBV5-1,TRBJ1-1,TGCGCCAGCAGCTTGGCACAGGTGAACACTGAAGCTTTCTTT,CASSLAQVNTEAFF
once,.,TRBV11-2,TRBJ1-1,TGTGCCAGCAGCTTATTCGGGGCAACAGGGCGGGGGACTGAAGCTTTCTTT,CASSLFGATGRGTEAFF
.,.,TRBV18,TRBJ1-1,TGTGCCAGCTCATCGGGGGGGTCGTACACTGAAGCTTTCTTT,CASSSGGSYTEAFF
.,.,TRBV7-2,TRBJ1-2,TGTGCCAGCAGAGTAAGGGAGGCCCTCCTCTATGGCTACACCTTC,CASRVREALLYGYTF
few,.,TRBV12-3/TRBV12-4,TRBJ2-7,TGTGCCAGCAATTCAGGGCGAAACTACGAGCAGTACTTC,CASNSGRNYEQYF
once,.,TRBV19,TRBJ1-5,TGTGCCAGTAGTGACGGCGATTCGGGTCAGCCCCAGCATTTT,CASSDGDSGQPQHF
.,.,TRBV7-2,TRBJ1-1,TGTGCCAGCAGCTTAGGGGCAGTTGAAGCTTTCTTT,CASSLGAVEAFF
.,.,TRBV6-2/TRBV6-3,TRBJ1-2,TGTGCCAGCAGTCACACAGGGAGTGACTATGGCTACACCTTC,CASSHTGSDYGYTF
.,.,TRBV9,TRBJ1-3,TGTGCCAGCAGCCTCTCTGGAAACACCATATATTTT,CASSLSGNTIYF
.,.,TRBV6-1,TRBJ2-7,TGTGCCAGCAGTGAGAGGTGGTCGAACTACGAGCAGTACTTC,CASSERWSNYEQYF
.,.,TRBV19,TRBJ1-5,TGTGCCAGTTCCCAGAGCGTCGGCAATCAGCCCCAGCATTTT,CASSQSVGNQPQHF
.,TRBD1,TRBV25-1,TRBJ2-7,TGTGCCAGCAGTGAGACAGGGAGAGAGCAGTACTTC,CASSETGREQYF
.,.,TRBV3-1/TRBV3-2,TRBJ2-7,TGTGCCAGCAGCCAATTAGGGGACTACGAGCAGTACTTC,CASSQLGDYEQYF
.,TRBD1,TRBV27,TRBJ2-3,TGTGCCAGCAGTGGATGGACAGGGGGCACAGATACGCAGTATTTT,CASSGWTGGTDTQYF
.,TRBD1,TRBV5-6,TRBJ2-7,TGTGCCAGCAGCTTTATGGGGACAGTCGGCGAGCAGTACTTC,CASSFMGTVGEQYF